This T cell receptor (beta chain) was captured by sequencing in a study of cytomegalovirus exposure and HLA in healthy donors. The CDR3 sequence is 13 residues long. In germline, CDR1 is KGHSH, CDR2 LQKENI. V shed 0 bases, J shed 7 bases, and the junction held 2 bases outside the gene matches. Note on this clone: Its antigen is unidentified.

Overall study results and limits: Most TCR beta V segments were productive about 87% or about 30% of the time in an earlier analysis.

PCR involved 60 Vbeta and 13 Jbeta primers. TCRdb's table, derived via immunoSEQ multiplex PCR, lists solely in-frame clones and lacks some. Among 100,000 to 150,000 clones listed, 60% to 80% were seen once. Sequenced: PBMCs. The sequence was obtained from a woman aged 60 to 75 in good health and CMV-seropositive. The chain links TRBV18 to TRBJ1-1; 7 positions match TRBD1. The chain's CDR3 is CASSPPGTDEAFF. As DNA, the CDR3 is TGTGCCAGCTCACCACCCGGGACAGATGAAGCTTTCTTT.